Following are 27 T cell receptor beta chains from one sample sequenced in a study of cytomegalovirus exposure and HLA in healthy donors. PCR primers comprised 60 Vbeta and 13 Jbeta primers. The protocol was immunoSEQ multiplex PCR, while the TCRdb copy is restricted to in-frame clones and leaves out a portion. The data show 99,000 or so clones, around 15% seen once. Input material: PBMCs. The origin of the receptors is a female donor in good health and CMV-seronegative.

The chain employs TRBV4-1 and TRBJ2-7, with 8 bases lining up with TRBD1. Per the germline V gene, CDR1 is MGHRA and CDR2 is YSYEKL. J gave up 3 bases and V 6 bases, and 10 bases lay outside the gene matches. The CDR3 length is 15 residues. CDR3 DNA sequence: TGCGCCAGCAGTGGGACAGGAGAATCGGGCTACGAGCAGTACTTC. Translating it yields CASSGTGESGYEQYF.

Only a few counts were recorded for this clone. This sequence joins TRBV5-4 and TRBJ2-3; 8 bases fit TRBD2. Germline V CDR1 and CDR2: SGHNT, YYREEE (reference sequence). The CDR3 is 17 residues long. Losses at the gene ends were 0 bases for V and 1 base for J; bases not matched to a gene: 7. CDR3: CASSLGSGGEGTDTQYF. DNA for the CDR3: TGTGCCAGCAGCTTGGGGTCCGGGGGGGAAGGCACAGATACGCAGTATTTT.

The chain links TRBV28 to TRBJ2-7; maybe TRBD1 (7 bases). V lost 2 bases and J 3 bases, leaving 11 bases between the germline ends. The CDR3 length is 14 residues. Per germline, CDR1 MDHEN and CDR2 SYDVKM. CDR3 in DNA: TGTGCCAGCAGTTTAGGAGGGGGCGACTACGAGCAGTACTTC. Protein product: CASSLGGGDYEQYF.

This clone came up a few times. V is TRBV10-1 and J is TRBJ2-1; TRBD1 is a possible D gene (6 bases). V lost 4 bases to trimming and J lost 0 bases, with 16 bases between them. The CDR3 loop spans 17 amino acids. Germline values: CDR1 WNHNN, CDR2 SYGVQD (reference sequence). The CDR3 region is CASSGSRGVVSYNEQFF. In nucleotides, the CDR3 is TGCGCCAGCAGTGGATCCAGGGGTGTCGTCTCCTACAATGAGCAGTTCTTC.

The chain uses TRBV6-5 and TRBJ2-7; no definite D call. This CDR3 region has 11 residues. The V gene's germline CDR1 is MNHEY and CDR2 SVGAGI. Trimming pared 2 bases from V and 7 bases from J, leaving 6 bases between. CDR3 bases: TGTGCCAGCAGTTACGAACGGGAGCAGTACTTC. It is translated as CASSYEREQYF.

The chain links TRBV27 to TRBJ2-5, with 8 bases identical to TRBD2. The CDR3 loop spans 18 amino acids. Germline V CDR1 and CDR2: MNHEY, SMNVEV (reference sequence). Losses at the gene ends were 5 bases for V and 5 bases for J; bases not matched to a gene: 19. CDR3 coding DNA: TGTGCCAGCAGTAGTTACCTAGCGGGCAACAGCAGGAGGGAGACCCAGTACTTC. Residues: CASSSYLAGNSRRETQYF.

The chain is built from TRBV28 and TRBJ2-3; TRBD2 agrees at 7 bases. The CDR3 loop spans 16 amino acids. Germline V gives CDR1 MDHEN, CDR2 SYDVKM. Losses at the gene ends were 6 bases for V and 2 bases for J; bases not matched to a gene: 11. The CDR3 loop reads CASSFLVGTNTDTQYF. The DNA of the CDR3 is TGTGCCAGCAGCTTCCTCGTCGGGACTAACACAGATACGCAGTATTTT. Using reference TRBV28 and TRBJ2-3 for the parts outside the CDR3, the full variable domain is DVKVTQSSRYLVKRTGEKVFLECVQDMDHENMFWYRQDPGLGLRLIYFSYDVKMKEKGDIPEGYSVSREKKERFSLILESASTNQTSMYLCASSFLVGTNTDTQYFGPGTRLTVL.

This clone occurred a few times. V and J are TRBV5-4 and TRBJ1-1, with D hard to call. Germline V gene lookup returns CDR1 SGHNT and CDR2 YYREEE (reference sequence). Trimming shortened V by 3 bases and J by 8 bases, and 20 bases separated the two germline ends. This CDR3 contains 15 residues. The CDR3 here is CASSWATTVPTEAFF. The DNA for the CDR3 is TGTGCCAGCAGCTGGGCCACCACAGTCCCCACCGAAGCTTTCTTT.

The V gene is TRBV11-3, the J gene TRBJ2-3; perhaps TRBD1 as D (5 bases). The CDR3 is made up of 12 amino acids. Per germline, CDR1 SGHNT and CDR2 YENEEA. V lost 5 bases and J 5 bases, leaving 8 bases between the germline ends. CDR3 region: CASSPQGDTQYF. As DNA, the CDR3 is TGTGCCAGCAGCCCCCAGGGAGATACGCAGTATTTT.

This sequence joins TRBV30 and TRBJ2-5; TRBD1 matches 8 bases. Germline loops: CDR1 GTSNPN, CDR2 SVGIG (reference sequence). This CDR3 region has 15 residues. V was clipped by 4 bases and J by 4 bases; unmatched bases: 11. CDR3 coding DNA: TGTGCCTGGAATCCAGGGCAGGGGGCAAGAGAGACCCAGTACTTC. As protein: CAWNPGQGARETQYF.

The chain joins TRBV28 to TRBJ2-1, with TRBD2 matching 7 bases. V lost 5 bases, J lost 0 bases, and 1 base stayed unmatched. Germline V gene data show CDR1 as MDHEN and CDR2 as SYDVKM. This CDR3 comprises 14 residues. CDR3 DNA: TGTGCCAGCAGTCTAGCGGCCTCCTACAATGAGCAGTTCTTC. It is translated as CASSLAASYNEQFF.

The rearrangement links TRBV6-5 to TRBJ1-4, with D unclear. CDR3 length: 14 amino acids. V was pared by 8 bases and J by 0 bases, with 10 bases between. CDR1 and CDR2 from the germline V gene are MNHEY and SVGAGI. Written as DNA, the CDR3 is TGTGCCAGCGCGCTCGGGGCAACTAATGAAAAACTGTTTTTT. The encoded protein is CASALGATNEKLFF.

The chain links TRBV5-4 to TRBJ2-7, with TRBD2 matching over 8 bases. V trimming: 3 bases; J trimming: 3 bases; junction bases outside the gene matches: 8. This CDR3 spans 15 amino acids. Germline loops: CDR1 SGHNT, CDR2 YYREEE (reference sequence). This CDR3 reads CASSWRPRGGYEQYF. In DNA form, the CDR3 reads TGTGCCAGCAGCTGGAGACCCCGGGGGGGCTACGAGCAGTACTTC.

This clone was observed a handful of times. This chain connects TRBV4-1 to TRBJ2-7; the D gene is possibly TRBD2 (7 bases). V was pared by 2 bases and J by 0 bases, with 14 bases between. Germline assignment: CDR1 MGHRA and CDR2 YSYEKL. CDR3 size: 16 residues. The CDR3 region is CASSQPRGAYSYEQYF. The CDR3 bases are TGCGCCAGCAGCCAACCCCGGGGGGCCTACTCCTACGAGCAGTACTTC.

As for this clone: The same CDR3 can be traced to other DNA sequences in this sample. This rearrangement joins TRBV30 to TRBJ2-1; 8 positions agree with TRBD1. With 3 bases clipped from V and 7 bases from J, the junction kept 2 bases outside the gene matches. The CDR3 totals 12 residues. The germline CDR1 and CDR2 sequences are GTSNPN and SVGIG (reference sequence). In nucleotides, the CDR3 is TGTGCCTGGAGAGGACAGGGAAATGAGCAGTTCTTC. Amino acids: CAWRGQGNEQFF.

The rearrangement joins TRBV9 to TRBJ2-1; 8 bases are a match to TRBD1. The CDR3 consists of 14 residues. The germline V gene encodes CDR1 SGDLS and CDR2 YYNGEE. Trimming took 4 bases from V and 12 from J; bases not matched to a gene: 12. CDR3 region: CASSPRTGMKRQFF. The CDR3 region has the DNA TGTGCCAGCAGCCCAAGGACAGGGATGAAACGGCAGTTCTTC. Full variable domain (rest looked up from reference TRBV9 and TRBJ2-1): DSGVTQTPKHLITATGQRVTLRCSPRSGDLSVYWYQQSLDQGLQFLIQYYNGEERAKGNILERFSAQQFPDLHSELNLSSLELGDSALYFCASSPRTGMKRQFFGPGTRLTVL.

Only a few counts were recorded for this clone. This chain joins TRBV5-1 and TRBJ1-2, with TRBD1 matching 7 bases. Germline values: CDR1 SGHRS, CDR2 YFSETQ. The CDR3 runs to 15 residues. V was pared by 3 bases and J by 4 bases, with 9 bases of the junction left unmatched. This CDR3 reads CASSSTIGQVYGYTF. In DNA, the CDR3 is TGCGCCAGCAGCTCGACAATAGGACAGGTCTATGGCTACACCTTC.

This clone was counted a few times. This chain's CDR3 is CASSFREAGAYNEQFF. In nucleotides, the CDR3 is TGCGCCAGCAGCTTTCGTGAAGCGGGTGCCTACAATGAGCAGTTCTTC. J is TRBJ2-1 and V is TRBV5-1, with D perhaps matching TRBD2 (6 bases). This CDR3 is built from 16 residues. V dropped 2 bases and J dropped 2 bases, with 14 bases sitting between them. Germline V gene sequence: CDR1 SGHRS, CDR2 YFSETQ. Using reference TRBV5-1 and TRBJ2-1 for the parts outside the CDR3, the full variable domain is KAGVTQTPRYLIKTRGQQVTLSCSPISGHRSVSWYQQTPGQGLQFLFEYFSETQRNKGNFPGRFSGRQFSNSRSEMNVSTLELGDSALYLCASSFREAGAYNEQFFGPGTRLTVL.

DNA of the CDR3: TGTGCCAGCAGCCGACTGAGTTACCAAGAGACCCAGTACTTC. Encoded protein: CASSRLSYQETQYF. The rearrangement uses TRBV7-2 and TRBJ2-5; D is undetermined. The germline CDR1 and CDR2 sequences are SGHTA and FQGNSA. The CDR3 sequence is 14 residues long. V was pared by 5 bases and J by 0 bases, with 10 bases between.

V usage is TRBV9 and J usage is TRBJ2-3, with TRBD2 matching 7 bases. Germline V lookup: CDR1 SGDLS, CDR2 YYNGEE. This CDR3 comprises 16 residues. V lost 4 bases to trimming and J lost 2 bases; unmatched junction nucleotides: 10. The CDR3 reads CASSPFAGVNTDTQYF. The CDR3 DNA reads TGTGCCAGCAGCCCGTTCGCGGGAGTAAACACAGATACGCAGTATTTT.

This rearrangement joins TRBV7-9 to TRBJ1-4; D uncertain. V shed 1 base and J shed 5 bases, with 11 bases lying between them. The CDR3 consists of 15 residues. Germline assignment: CDR1 SEHNR and CDR2 FQNEAQ (reference sequence). The DNA for the CDR3 is TGTGCCAGCAGCTTAGATCCCGGGTTAAATGAAAAACTGTTTTTT. This translates into CASSLDPGLNEKLFF.

This clone turned up a few times. The gene calls are TRBV5-6 and TRBJ2-3; perhaps TRBD2 as D (6 bases). Trimming cost V 6 bases and J 0 bases, with 17 bases left between them. The CDR3 contains 16 residues. The germline V gene has CDR1 SGHDT and CDR2 YYEEEE. In DNA form, the CDR3 reads TGTGCCAGCATCCCGAACGGGGGTGCTAGCACAGATACGCAGTATTTT. It translates to CASIPNGGASTDTQYF.

The chain employs TRBV14 and TRBJ1-4, with 7 bases lining up with TRBD1. This CDR3 region has 17 residues. The trim removed 0 bases at V and 8 bases at J, leaving 12 bases unmatched. Germline CDR1 SGHDN, CDR2 FVKESK. The CDR3 DNA reads as TGTGCCAGCAGCCAAGATCGGGCCAGGCAGGGGGGCGAAAAACTGTTTTTT. This encodes CASSQDRARQGGEKLFF.

This clone was seen more than once but under ten times. V usage is TRBV4-3 and J usage is TRBJ1-6; TRBD1 agrees at 7 bases. Germline CDR1 and CDR2: LGHNA and YSLEER. The CDR3 contains 16 residues. Germline trimming cut 2 bases from V and 5 bases from J; bases unmatched to any gene: 6. The CDR3 loop reads CASSQSTGTDNSPLHF. As DNA, the CDR3 is TGCGCCAGCAGCCAATCCACCGGGACAGATAATTCACCCCTCCACTTT.

Only a few counts were recorded for this clone. This chain joins TRBV30 and TRBJ1-3; no firm D call. V dropped 0 bases and J dropped 0 bases, with 12 bases sitting between them. The CDR3 covers 16 residues. The germline CDR1 and CDR2 sequences are GTSNPN and SVGIG (reference sequence). In DNA form, the CDR3 reads TGTGCCTGGAGTGTCCTAGGCAGCTACTCTGGAAACACCATATATTTT. This gives the protein CAWSVLGSYSGNTIYF.

This chain links TRBV30 with TRBJ1-6; TRBD1 matches 8 bases. With 2 bases clipped from V and 9 bases from J, the junction kept 12 bases outside the gene matches. Germline CDR1 and CDR2: GTSNPN and SVGIG (reference sequence). The CDR3 spans 16 residues. The CDR3 region has the DNA TGTGCCTGGAGTTTGGGTTATGGGACAGGCGGTTCACCCCTCCACTTT. This gives the protein CAWSLGYGTGGSPLHF.

The chain carries TRBV6-5 and TRBJ2-3; 7 bases map to TRBD1. Per the germline V gene, CDR1 is MNHEY and CDR2 is SVGAGI. This CDR3 is built from 15 residues. With 6 bases clipped from V and 0 bases from J, the junction kept 6 bases outside the gene matches. The DNA of the CDR3 is TGTGCCAGCAGGGACAGGCGGACTAGCACAGATACGCAGTATTTT. Protein sequence: CASRDRRTSTDTQYF.